The present T cell receptor (beta chain) was sequenced within a study of blood T cells in healthy people across ages. V gave up 0 bases and J gave up 5 bases; unmatched junction bases: 3. The CDR3 has 14 amino acids. In germline, CDR1 is SGHRS, CDR2 YFSETQ. Study outcomes and limitations: Both higher diversity and more naive CD4+ cells marked long-lived donors when set against aged donors.

Then a second PCR, running about 6 to 12 cycles, was carried out with a sample-barcoded 5' primer and a J-beta primer mix. TCRdb reprocessed the 5' RACE reads with MiXCR, giving one entry per CDR3 protein. The sample yields roughly 680,000 distinct CDR3 sequences, more than 45% seen once. This clonotype was counted between two and nine times. Antigen unknown. This receptor was identified in an elderly woman in good health. This chain links TRBV5-1 with TRBJ2-3; 7 positions match TRBD2. Specimen: blood. CDR3 DNA sequence: TGCGCCAGCAGCTTGGAAGGGGAGGGAGATACGCAGTATTTT. Translating gives CASSLEGEGDTQYF.